This T cell receptor (beta chain) was captured by sequencing in a study of Ad26.COV2.S vaccination and SARS-CoV-2 variants. Across the study: Trial arm assignment for the donor was COV1001 Ad26.COV2.S. Ad26.COV2.S was injected intramuscularly once or twice, 56 days apart. Study-level findings and limits: Researchers reported similar non-spike TCR breadth in vaccine and placebo recipients.

The assay was immunoSEQ multiplex PCR, and TCRdb's table has in-frame clones only and misses some. This table holds 250,000 or so clones, around 88% found once. Germline lookup yields CDR1 MGHRA and CDR2 YSYEKL. This CDR3 spans 12 amino acids. The ends were cut back, 0 bases at V and 7 bases at J, with 6 bases in the middle. Indicated treatment: approximately 18 received Ad26.COV2.S at low or high dose, single or two shots; about 5 received placebo; per-sample allocation not given. Samples were taken on day 63 after the first vaccine or placebo injection. Based in Boston, the donor was an adult of 18-55 years. With respect to this clone: Antigen specificity is unknown.

Sequences were derived from peripheral blood, sampled in a trial of Ad26.COV2.S vaccine versus placebo. The TCR originated in a person aged 18 to 65 who received the Ad26.COV2.S COVID-19 vaccine or a placebo. The chain couples TRBV4-1 to TRBJ1-1; D not certain. CDR3 sequence reads: CASSQDGSEAFF. In DNA, the CDR3 is TGCGCCAGCAGCCAAGATGGCAGTGAAGCTTTCTTT.